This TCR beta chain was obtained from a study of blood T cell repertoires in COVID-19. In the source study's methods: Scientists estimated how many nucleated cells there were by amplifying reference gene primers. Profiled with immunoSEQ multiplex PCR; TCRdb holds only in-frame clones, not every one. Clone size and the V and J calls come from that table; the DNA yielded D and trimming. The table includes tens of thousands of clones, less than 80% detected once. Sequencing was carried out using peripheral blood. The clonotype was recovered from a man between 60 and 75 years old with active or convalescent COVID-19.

CDR3 nucleotides: TGTGCCAGCAGTTTATCGGTGTACGGAGAGACCCAGTACTTC. Translating it yields CASSLSVYGETQYF. The chain combines TRBV27 with TRBJ2-5; no definite D call. The CDR3 loop spans 14 amino acids. Germline assignment: CDR1 MNHEY and CDR2 SMNVEV (reference sequence). Trimming shortened V by 0 bases and J by 4 bases, and 9 bases separated the two germline ends.